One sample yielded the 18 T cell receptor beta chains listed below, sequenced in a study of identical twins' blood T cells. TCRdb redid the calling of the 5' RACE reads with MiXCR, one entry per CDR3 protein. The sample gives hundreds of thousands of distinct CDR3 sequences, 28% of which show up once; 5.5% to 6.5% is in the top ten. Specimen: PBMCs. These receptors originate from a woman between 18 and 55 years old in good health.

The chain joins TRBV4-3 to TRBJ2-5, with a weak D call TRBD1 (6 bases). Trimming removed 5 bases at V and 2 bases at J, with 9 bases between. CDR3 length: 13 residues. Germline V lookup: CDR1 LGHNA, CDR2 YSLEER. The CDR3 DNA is TGCGCCAGCAGCACCAGGGGACAAGAGACCCAGTACTTC. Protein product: CASSTRGQETQYF.

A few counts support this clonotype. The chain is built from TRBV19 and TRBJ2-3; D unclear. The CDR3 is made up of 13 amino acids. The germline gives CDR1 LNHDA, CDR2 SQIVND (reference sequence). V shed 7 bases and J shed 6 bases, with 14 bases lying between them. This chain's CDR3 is CASKVTYGDTQYF. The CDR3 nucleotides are TGTGCCAGTAAGGTGACTTACGGGGATACGCAGTATTTT.

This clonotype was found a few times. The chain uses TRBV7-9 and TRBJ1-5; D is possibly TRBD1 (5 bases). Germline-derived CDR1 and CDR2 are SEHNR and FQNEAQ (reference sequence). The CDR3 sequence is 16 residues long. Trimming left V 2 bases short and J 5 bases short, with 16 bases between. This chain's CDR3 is CASSLYQGLPHQPQHF. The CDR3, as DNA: TGTGCCAGCAGCTTATATCAGGGTCTGCCCCATCAGCCCCAGCATTTT.

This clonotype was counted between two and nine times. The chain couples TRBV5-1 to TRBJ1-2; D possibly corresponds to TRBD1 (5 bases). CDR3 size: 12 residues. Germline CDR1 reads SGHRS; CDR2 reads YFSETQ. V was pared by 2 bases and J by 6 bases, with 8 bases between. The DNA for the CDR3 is TGCGCCAGCAGCTTCCAGGGCAATGGCTACACCTTC. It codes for CASSFQGNGYTF.

DNA for the CDR3: TGTGCCAGCAGTTTCGGACAGAGGGGAACTGAAGCTTTCTTT. It translates to CASSFGQRGTEAFF. V gene TRBV7-9 combines with J gene TRBJ1-1, with a tentative D call TRBD1 (6 bases). The CDR3 contains 14 residues. V dropped 6 bases and J dropped 5 bases, with 16 bases sitting between them. Per the germline V gene, CDR1 is SEHNR and CDR2 is FQNEAQ (reference sequence).

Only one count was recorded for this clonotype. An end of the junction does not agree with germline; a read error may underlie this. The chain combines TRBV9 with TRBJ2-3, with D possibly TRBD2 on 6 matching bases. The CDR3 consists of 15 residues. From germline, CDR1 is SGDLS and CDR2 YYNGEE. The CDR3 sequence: CAGSVYGRPADTQYF. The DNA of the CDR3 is TGTGCCGGCAGCGTGTACGGGAGACCAGCAGATACGCAGTATTTT.

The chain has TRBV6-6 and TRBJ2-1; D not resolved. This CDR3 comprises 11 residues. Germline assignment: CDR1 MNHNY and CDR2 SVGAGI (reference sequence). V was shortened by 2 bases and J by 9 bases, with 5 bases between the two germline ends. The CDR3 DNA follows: TGTGCCAGCAGTTACGTAGGTGAGCAGTTCTTC. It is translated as CASSYVGEQFF.

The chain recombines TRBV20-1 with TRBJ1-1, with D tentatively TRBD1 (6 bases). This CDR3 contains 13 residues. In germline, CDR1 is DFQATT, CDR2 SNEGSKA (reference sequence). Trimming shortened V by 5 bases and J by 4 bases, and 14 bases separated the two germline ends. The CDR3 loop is CSAEDRSGTEAFF. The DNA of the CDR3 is TGCAGTGCTGAAGACAGGAGCGGCACTGAAGCTTTCTTT.

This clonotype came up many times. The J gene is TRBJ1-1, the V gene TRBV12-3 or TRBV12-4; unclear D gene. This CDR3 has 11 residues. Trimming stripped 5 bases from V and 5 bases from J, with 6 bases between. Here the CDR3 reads CASSPETEAFF. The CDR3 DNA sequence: TGTGCCAGCAGTCCCGAGACTGAAGCTTTCTTT.

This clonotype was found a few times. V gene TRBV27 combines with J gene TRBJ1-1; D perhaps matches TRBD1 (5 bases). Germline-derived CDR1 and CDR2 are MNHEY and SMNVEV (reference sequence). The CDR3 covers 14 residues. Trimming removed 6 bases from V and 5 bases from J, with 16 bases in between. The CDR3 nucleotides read TGTGCCAGCAGCCCCAACGTCAAGGGGACTGAAGCTTTCTTT. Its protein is CASSPNVKGTEAFF.

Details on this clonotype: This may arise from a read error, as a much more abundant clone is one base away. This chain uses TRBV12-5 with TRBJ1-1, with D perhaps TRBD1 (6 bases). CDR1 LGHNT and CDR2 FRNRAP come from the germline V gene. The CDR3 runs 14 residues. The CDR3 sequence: CVSGPEQGSTEAFF. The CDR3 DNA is TGTGTTAGTGGTCCGGAACAGGGATCCACTGAAGCTTTCTTT.

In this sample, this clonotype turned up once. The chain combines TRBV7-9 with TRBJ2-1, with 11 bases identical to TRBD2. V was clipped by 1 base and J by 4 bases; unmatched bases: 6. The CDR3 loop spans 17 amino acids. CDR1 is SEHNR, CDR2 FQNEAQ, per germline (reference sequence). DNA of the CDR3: TGTGCCAGCAGCTTAGGTTGGCTAGCGGGAGGTTACAATGAGCAGTTCTTC. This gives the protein CASSLGWLAGGYNEQFF.

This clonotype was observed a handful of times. The CDR3 sequence is CASSFGDRGYEQYF. As DNA, the CDR3 is TGTGCCAGCAGTTTTGGGGACAGGGGTTACGAGCAGTACTTC. The chain employs TRBV28 and TRBJ2-7, with 10 positions matching TRBD1. The CDR3 extends over 14 amino acids. CDR1 MDHEN and CDR2 SYDVKM come from the germline V gene. V lost 3 bases, J lost 4 bases, and 3 bases stayed unmatched.

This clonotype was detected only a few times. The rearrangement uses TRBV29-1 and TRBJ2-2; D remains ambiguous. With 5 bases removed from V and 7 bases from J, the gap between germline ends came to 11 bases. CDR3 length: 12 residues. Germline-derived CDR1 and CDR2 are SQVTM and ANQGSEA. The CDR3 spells CSVHSGGGELFF. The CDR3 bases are TGCAGCGTTCACAGTGGTGGCGGGGAGCTGTTTTTT.

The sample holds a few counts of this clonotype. Here the CDR3 DNA reads TGTGCCAGCAGCTTACGGACAGCGAACACTGAAGCTTTCTTT. Protein sequence: CASSLRTANTEAFF. This chain joins TRBV7-9 and TRBJ1-1, with a possible D match to TRBD1 (6 bases). V shed 2 bases and J shed 1 base, with 8 bases lying between them. Germline loops: CDR1 SEHNR, CDR2 FQNEAQ (reference sequence). The CDR3 sequence is 14 residues long.

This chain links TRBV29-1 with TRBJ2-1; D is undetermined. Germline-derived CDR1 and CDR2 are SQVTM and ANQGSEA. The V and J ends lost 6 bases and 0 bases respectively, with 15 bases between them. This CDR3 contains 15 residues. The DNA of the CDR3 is TGCAGCGTCCGCCTTAACCCGAACTCCTACAATGAGCAGTTCTTC. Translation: CSVRLNPNSYNEQFF.

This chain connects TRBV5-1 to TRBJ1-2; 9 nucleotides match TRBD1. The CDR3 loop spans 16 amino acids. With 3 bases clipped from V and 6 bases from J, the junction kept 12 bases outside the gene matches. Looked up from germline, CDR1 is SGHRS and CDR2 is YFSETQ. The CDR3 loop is CASSSSPGTGTDGYTF. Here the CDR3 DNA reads TGCGCCAGCAGCTCCAGTCCCGGGACAGGGACGGATGGCTACACCTTC.

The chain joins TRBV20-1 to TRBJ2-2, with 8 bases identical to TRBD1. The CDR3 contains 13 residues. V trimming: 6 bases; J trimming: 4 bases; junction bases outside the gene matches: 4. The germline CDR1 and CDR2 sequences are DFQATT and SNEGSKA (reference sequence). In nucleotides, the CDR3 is TGCAGTGCCTCAACAGGGGGCACCGGGGAGCTGTTTTTT. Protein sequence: CSASTGGTGELFF.